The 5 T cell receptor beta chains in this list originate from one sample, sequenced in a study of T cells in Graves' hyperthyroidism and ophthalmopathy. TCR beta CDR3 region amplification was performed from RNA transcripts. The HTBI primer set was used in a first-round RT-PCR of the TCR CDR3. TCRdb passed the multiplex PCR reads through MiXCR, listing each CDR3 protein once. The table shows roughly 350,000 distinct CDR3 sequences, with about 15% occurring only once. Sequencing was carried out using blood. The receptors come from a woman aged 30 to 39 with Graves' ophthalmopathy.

The CDR3 DNA follows: TGTGCCAGCAGCCTCCTCGCGCATGGGACGGGGAATAATTCACCCCTCCACTTT. Amino acids: CASSLLAHGTGNNSPLHF. The J gene is TRBJ1-6, the V gene TRBV7-8, with D possibly TRBD1 on 5 matching bases. Trimming removed 5 bases from V and 5 bases from J, with 22 bases in between. This CDR3 is built from 18 residues. The germline gives CDR1 SGHVS, CDR2 FQNEAQ.

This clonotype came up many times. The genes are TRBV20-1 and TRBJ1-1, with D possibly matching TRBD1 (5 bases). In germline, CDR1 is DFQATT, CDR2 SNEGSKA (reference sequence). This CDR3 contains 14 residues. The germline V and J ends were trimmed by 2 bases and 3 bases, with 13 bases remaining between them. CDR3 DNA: TGCAGTGCTAGATCCGTCCTAGGGGACACTGAAGCTTTCTTT. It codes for CSARSVLGDTEAFF.

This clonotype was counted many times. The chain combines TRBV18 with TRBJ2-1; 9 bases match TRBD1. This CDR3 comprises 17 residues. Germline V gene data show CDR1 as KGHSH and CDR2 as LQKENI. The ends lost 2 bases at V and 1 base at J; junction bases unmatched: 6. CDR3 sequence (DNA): TGTGCCAGCTCACCAAGTACCGGGACAGGGTCCTACAATGAGCAGTTCTTC. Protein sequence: CASSPSTGTGSYNEQFF.

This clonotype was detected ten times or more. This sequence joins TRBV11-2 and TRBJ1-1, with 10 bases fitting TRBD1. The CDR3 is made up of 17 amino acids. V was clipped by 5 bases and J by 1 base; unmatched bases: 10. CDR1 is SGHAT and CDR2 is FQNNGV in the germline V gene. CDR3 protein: CASSQTGGEGWNTEAFF. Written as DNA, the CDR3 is TGTGCCAGCAGCCAGACAGGGGGCGAGGGGTGGAACACTGAAGCTTTCTTT.

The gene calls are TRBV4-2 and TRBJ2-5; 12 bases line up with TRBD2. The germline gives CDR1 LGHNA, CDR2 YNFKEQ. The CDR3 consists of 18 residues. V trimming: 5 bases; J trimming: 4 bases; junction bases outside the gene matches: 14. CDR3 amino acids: CASSLGLAGGRVLETQYF. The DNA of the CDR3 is TGTGCCAGCAGCTTAGGTCTAGCGGGGGGGCGGGTACTAGAGACCCAGTACTTC.